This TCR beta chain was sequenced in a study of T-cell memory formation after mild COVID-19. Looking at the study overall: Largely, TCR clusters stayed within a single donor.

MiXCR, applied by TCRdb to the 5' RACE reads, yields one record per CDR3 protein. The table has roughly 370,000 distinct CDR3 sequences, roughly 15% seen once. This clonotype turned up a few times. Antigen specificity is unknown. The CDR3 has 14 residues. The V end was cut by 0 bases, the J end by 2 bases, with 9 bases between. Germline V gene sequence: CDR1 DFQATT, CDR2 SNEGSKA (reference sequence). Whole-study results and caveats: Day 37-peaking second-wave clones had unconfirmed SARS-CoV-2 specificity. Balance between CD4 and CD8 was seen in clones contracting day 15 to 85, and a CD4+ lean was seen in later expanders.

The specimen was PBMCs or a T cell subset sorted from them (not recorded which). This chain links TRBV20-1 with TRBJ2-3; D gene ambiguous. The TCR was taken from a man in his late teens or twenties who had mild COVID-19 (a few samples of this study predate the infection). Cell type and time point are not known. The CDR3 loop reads CSARDVKSTDTQYF. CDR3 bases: TGCAGTGCTAGAGATGTGAAGTCCACAGATACGCAGTATTTT.